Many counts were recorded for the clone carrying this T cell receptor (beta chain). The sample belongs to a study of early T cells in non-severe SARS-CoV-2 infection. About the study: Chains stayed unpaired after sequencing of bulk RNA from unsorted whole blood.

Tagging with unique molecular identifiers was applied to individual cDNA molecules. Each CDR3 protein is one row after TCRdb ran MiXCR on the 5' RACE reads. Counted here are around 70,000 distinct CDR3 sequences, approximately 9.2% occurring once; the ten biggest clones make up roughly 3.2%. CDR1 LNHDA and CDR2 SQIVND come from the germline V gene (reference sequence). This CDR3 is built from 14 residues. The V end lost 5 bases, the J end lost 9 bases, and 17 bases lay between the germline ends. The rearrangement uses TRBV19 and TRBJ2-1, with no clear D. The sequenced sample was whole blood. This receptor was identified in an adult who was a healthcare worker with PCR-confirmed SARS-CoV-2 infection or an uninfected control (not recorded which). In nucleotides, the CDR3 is TGTGCCAGTAGTTCCCGGCCTTCCGGATCTGAGCAGTTCTTC. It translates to CASSSRPSGSEQFF.